Shown below are 3 T cell receptor beta chains from a single sample sequenced in a study of CD4 T cells in relation to SARS-CoV-2 and coronaviruses. Their antigens remain unidentified. The table came from immunoSEQ multiplex PCR; TCRdb's copy has only in-frame clones and leaves some out. The sample lists about 35,000 clones; roughly four fifths were seen once. The sequenced material came from naive CD4+ T cells from PBMCs, cultured in vitro. Subset described: naive CD4+ T cells isolated by negative enrichment. The receptor set was obtained from an adult with COVID-19.

This clone was seen only once. This sequence joins TRBV7-3 and TRBJ2-3; D gene ambiguous. CDR1 is SGHTA, CDR2 FQGTGA, per germline. This CDR3 is 13 amino acids long. Between the trimmed V and J ends, which lost 2 bases and 2 bases, there was a span of 5 bases. As DNA, the CDR3 is TGTGCCAGCAGCTTACAGGCCACAGATACGCAGTATTTT. Encoded protein: CASSLQATDTQYF. Complete variable domain (other parts from reference TRBV7-3 and TRBJ2-3): GAGVSQTPSNKVTEKGKYVELRCDPISGHTALYWYRQSLGQGPEFLIYFQGTGAADDSGLPNDRFFAVRPEGSVSTLKIQRTERGDSAVYLCASSLQATDTQYFGPGTRLTVL.

This chain joins TRBV6-8 and TRBJ2-1; D is unresolved. Germline loops: CDR1 MNHGY, CDR2 SAAAGT. With 5 bases removed from V and 5 bases from J, the gap between germline ends came to 7 bases. The CDR3 loop spans 12 amino acids. The DNA of the CDR3 is TGTGCCAGCAGTCCCACAGACAATGAGCAGTTCTTC. This sequence encodes CASSPTDNEQFF.

The chain recombines TRBV7-8 with TRBJ1-5; D is perhaps TRBD1 (6 bases). Germline values: CDR1 SGHVS, CDR2 FQNEAQ. This CDR3 has 15 amino acids. Deletions cut 1 base from V and 6 bases from J, with 13 bases between. CDR3 sequence reads: CASSLEGGVSQPQHF. CDR3 bases: TGTGCCAGCAGCTTAGAGGGGGGAGTGAGTCAGCCCCAGCATTTT.